The 14 T cell receptor beta chains below were found in one sample sequenced in a study of blood T cell repertoires in COVID-19. The assay was immunoSEQ multiplex PCR, and TCRdb's table has in-frame clones only and misses some. In the table there are a few hundred thousand clones, roughly nine tenths of which are singletons. Sequenced: peripheral blood. Every receptor here comes from a woman between 50 and 59 years old with acute or convalescent COVID-19.

This chain connects TRBV11-3 to TRBJ1-2, with 7 nucleotides matching TRBD1. Germline lookup yields CDR1 SGHNT and CDR2 YENEEA. This CDR3 region has 17 residues. J gave up 8 bases and V 5 bases, and 20 bases lay outside the gene matches. This chain's CDR3 is CASSIQGVIGRRVGYTF. In DNA, the CDR3 is TGTGCCAGCAGCATTCAGGGGGTAATCGGTCGTCGCGTGGGCTACACCTTC.

The rearrangement links TRBV5-8 to TRBJ2-3; TRBD1 is a possible D gene (5 bases). This CDR3 comprises 13 residues. V was shortened by 7 bases and J by 5 bases, with 14 bases between the two germline ends. Per germline, CDR1 SGHTS and CDR2 YDEGEE. In nucleotides, the CDR3 is TGTGCCAGCCCGGTGGGGCCGGGAGATACGCAGTATTTT. Translated: CASPVGPGDTQYF. Supplemented by reference TRBV5-8 and TRBJ2-3, the full variable domain reads EAGVTQSPTHLIKTRGQQATLRCSPISGHTSVYWYQQALGLGLQFLLWYDEGEERNRGNFPPRFSGRQFPNYSSELNVNALELEDSALYLCASPVGPGDTQYFGPGTRLTVL.

The chain recombines TRBV11-2 with TRBJ2-1; D not resolved. Trimming shortened V by 1 base and J by 5 bases, and 9 bases separated the two germline ends. Germline V lookup: CDR1 SGHAT, CDR2 FQNNGV. This CDR3 region has 14 residues. The CDR3 region has the DNA TGTGCCAGCAGCTTAGGCCTCCTAGACAATGAGCAGTTCTTC. Protein sequence: CASSLGLLDNEQFF.

This clone was counted a single time. This sequence joins TRBV5-4 and TRBJ1-1, with D unresolved. Germline lookup yields CDR1 SGHNT and CDR2 YYREEE (reference sequence). Trimming shortened V by 2 bases and J by 4 bases, and 6 bases separated the two germline ends. The CDR3 spans 12 residues. The CDR3 DNA reads TGTGCCAGCAGCTTCGGGTCCACTGAAGCTTTCTTT. This encodes CASSFGSTEAFF.

This chain uses TRBV10-2 with TRBJ1-2; a possible D gene is TRBD1 (5 bases). Trimming cost V 7 bases and J 6 bases, with 18 bases left between them. The CDR3 spans 14 residues. Per the germline V gene, CDR1 is WSHSY and CDR2 is SAAADI. As DNA, the CDR3 is TGCGCCAGCACCCTTTCCGGGGGGAAGGATGGCTACACCTTC. Translating gives CASTLSGGKDGYTF.

The V call is TRBV2, the J call TRBJ2-7; 11 nucleotides agree with TRBD2. V lost 3 bases, J lost 6 bases, and 7 bases stayed unmatched. This CDR3 has 15 amino acids. CDR1 is SNHLY, CDR2 FYNNEI, per germline. The CDR3, as DNA: TGTGCCAGCAGTGATAGACTAGCGGGGACGGGCGAGCAGTACTTC. Translated, it gives CASSDRLAGTGEQYF.

The V call is TRBV9, the J call TRBJ2-1; D is possibly TRBD2 (5 bases). Germline CDR1 SGDLS, CDR2 YYNGEE. V lost 0 bases to trimming and J lost 9 bases, with 13 bases between them. CDR3 length equals 14 residues. The DNA for the CDR3 is TGTGCCAGCAGCGTAGGAGCCGTTGCGGGTGAGCAGTTCTTC. Protein product: CASSVGAVAGEQFF.

CDR3 amino acids: CASTDRGPQPQHF. CDR3 bases: TGTGCCAGTACCGACAGGGGGCCTCAGCCCCAGCATTTT. The chain recombines TRBV19 with TRBJ1-5; 10 nucleotides line up with TRBD1. Germline V CDR1 and CDR2: LNHDA, SQIVND (reference sequence). V shed 7 bases and J 6 bases; nucleotides not matched to a gene: 3. The CDR3 extends over 13 amino acids.

V gene TRBV2 combines with J gene TRBJ1-3; tentatively, D is TRBD1 (5 bases). Trimming left V 5 bases short and J 3 bases short, with 11 bases between. The germline V gene has CDR1 SNHLY and CDR2 FYNNEI. The CDR3 runs 14 residues. CDR3 in amino acids: CASSSTGGGNTIYF. The CDR3 nucleotides are TGTGCCAGCAGTTCAACGGGGGGTGGAAACACCATATATTTT.

The chain's CDR3 is CASSFWGVTEAFF. The CDR3 DNA reads TGTGCCAGCAGTTTTTGGGGAGTGACTGAAGCTTTCTTT. This chain joins TRBV12-3 or TRBV12-4 and TRBJ1-1; D ambiguous. V was trimmed by 3 bases and J by 5 bases, leaving 10 bases between them. This CDR3 contains 13 residues.

The chain recombines TRBV4-3 with TRBJ2-7, with D possibly being TRBD2 (6 bases). The V end was cut by 4 bases, the J end by 0 bases, with 22 bases between. CDR3 length equals 18 residues. Germline V gene sequence: CDR1 LGHNA, CDR2 YSLEER. The CDR3 protein is CASSPYPPSSGLSYEQYF. In nucleotides, the CDR3 is TGCGCCAGCAGCCCTTACCCCCCGAGTAGCGGTCTCTCCTACGAGCAGTACTTC.

The chain couples TRBV6-5 to TRBJ2-7; 7 bases match TRBD1. Germline V gene data show CDR1 as MNHEY and CDR2 as SVGAGI. This CDR3 comprises 14 residues. V trimming: 6 bases; J trimming: 2 bases; junction bases outside the gene matches: 7. The CDR3 protein is CASSSPGQTYEQYF. CDR3 DNA: TGTGCCAGCAGCTCTCCGGGACAGACCTACGAGCAGTACTTC.

This clone appeared once. V gene TRBV6-5 combines with J gene TRBJ1-2, with unresolved D. CDR3 length: 10 amino acids. Trimming cost V 7 bases and J 3 bases, with 3 bases left between them. CDR1 MNHEY and CDR2 SVGAGI come from the germline V gene. The CDR3 DNA sequence: TGTGCCAGCAACTACTATGGCTACACCTTC. The encoded protein is CASNYYGYTF.

This clone was seen more than once but under ten times. The V call is TRBV6-5, the J call TRBJ1-5; D call uncertain. The CDR3 is 13 amino acids. Germline V gene data show CDR1 as MNHEY and CDR2 as SVGAGI. The germline V and J ends were trimmed by 8 bases and 2 bases, with 10 bases remaining between them. The CDR3 bases are TGTGCCAGCCATACGCGTGGCAATCAGCCCCAGCATTTT. The encoded protein is CASHTRGNQPQHF.